These 28 T cell receptor beta chains originate from one sample sequenced in a study of human T cells and chemical hapten exposure. TCRdb redid the calling of the RACE reads with MiXCR, one entry per CDR3 protein. The sample lists under 200,000 distinct CDR3 sequences; 25% to 30% were seen once. Indicated time point: patch test 3, about 24 weeks after DPC sensitization. Described treatment: therapeutic diphenylcyclopropenone sensitization with weekly scalp DPC. Material: whole blood, obtained in connection with sensitization to the hapten diphenylcyclopropenone (DPC). The origin of the receptors is a woman aged 18-35 years with alopecia areata. Some clones in this sample may be carry-over from other donors' samples.

The chain joins TRBV3-1 to TRBJ2-1, with D perhaps TRBD2 (5 bases). The CDR3 totals 14 residues. CDR1 is LGHDT and CDR2 is YNNKEL in the germline V gene (reference sequence). V dropped 4 bases and J dropped 2 bases, with 9 bases sitting between them. CDR3 in amino acids: CASSPGLAYNEQFF. CDR3 DNA: TGTGCCAGCAGCCCCGGACTGGCCTACAATGAGCAGTTCTTC.

The rearrangement joins TRBV10-3 to TRBJ2-1, with 8 positions matching TRBD2. With 9 bases clipped from V and 0 bases from J, the junction kept 7 bases outside the gene matches. Per germline, CDR1 ENHRY and CDR2 SYGVKD. This CDR3 is 15 amino acids long. In DNA, the CDR3 is TGTGCCATAGGCTCCGGGACTAGCTCCTACAATGAGCAGTTCTTC. The encoded protein is CAIGSGTSSYNEQFF.

The genes are TRBV12-3 or TRBV12-4 and TRBJ1-6; 7 nucleotides agree with TRBD1. The CDR3 contains 13 residues. V shed 6 bases and J 7 bases; nucleotides not matched to a gene: 3. CDR3 sequence reads: CASSPQGNSPLHF. Here the CDR3 DNA reads TGTGCCAGCAGCCCACAGGGGAATTCACCCCTCCACTTT.

This chain joins TRBV7-2 and TRBJ2-4; 9 bases are shared with TRBD2. The CDR3 runs to 17 residues. Germline V gene lookup returns CDR1 SGHTA and CDR2 FQGNSA. Trimming at V came to 5 bases and at J to 3 bases, leaving 11 bases not matched to a gene. The CDR3 region is CASSDFRLADHKNIQYF. The CDR3 DNA reads TGTGCCAGCAGCGACTTTAGACTAGCGGACCACAAAAACATTCAGTACTTC.

The sample holds a few counts of this clonotype. The chain recombines TRBV27 with TRBJ2-1; 11 bases match TRBD2. Germline V gene data show CDR1 as MNHEY and CDR2 as SMNVEV (reference sequence). V gave up 7 bases and J gave up 4 bases; unmatched junction bases: 6. This CDR3 spans 15 amino acids. CDR3 DNA sequence: TGTGCCAGCACCATAGCGGGAGGGCCGTACAATGAGCAGTTCTTC. Translated: CASTIAGGPYNEQFF.

The chain has TRBV5-1 and TRBJ1-5, with 8 positions matching TRBD1. Germline loops: CDR1 SGHRS, CDR2 YFSETQ. The V gene end was trimmed by 0 bases and the J gene end by 2 bases; junction bases not matched to a gene: 4. The CDR3 is 16 amino acids. The CDR3, as DNA: TGCGCCAGCAGCTTGGGCCCGGGACAGGGCAATCAGCCCCAGCATTTT. This codes for CASSLGPGQGNQPQHF.

This clonotype has just a few counts. The chain combines TRBV29-1 with TRBJ1-1; no definite D call. V was pared by 6 bases and J by 3 bases, with 11 bases between. CDR3 size: 12 residues. Germline CDR1 reads SQVTM; CDR2 reads ANQGSEA. CDR3 protein: CSVGRRDTEAFF. The CDR3 nucleotides read TGCAGCGTAGGAAGAAGGGACACTGAAGCTTTCTTT.

This clonotype was observed a single time. This sequence joins TRBV7-2 and TRBJ1-6, with D uncertain. Germline-derived CDR1 and CDR2 are SGHTA and FQGNSA. V was trimmed by 5 bases and J by 13 bases, leaving 9 bases between them. The CDR3 is made up of 11 amino acids. As DNA, the CDR3 is TGTGCCAGCAGCCTCAATGGGCCCCTCCACTTT. It is translated as CASSLNGPLHF.

This clonotype has only a few counts. V is TRBV9 and J is TRBJ2-3; D assignment may be TRBD1 or TRBD2 (5 bases each). V lost 0 bases, J lost 5 bases, and 19 bases lay in between. From germline, CDR1 is SGDLS and CDR2 YYNGEE. This CDR3 is 17 amino acids long. CDR3 sequence: CASSVGDRQPARDTQYF. CDR3 nucleotide sequence: TGTGCCAGCAGCGTAGGGGACCGGCAGCCCGCACGAGATACGCAGTATTTT.

The chain links TRBV6-5 to TRBJ2-1; 9 bases are a match to TRBD2. CDR1 is MNHEY and CDR2 is SVGAGI in the germline V gene. The V and J ends lost 8 bases and 14 bases, in that order; junction bases with no gene match: 10. The CDR3 consists of 12 residues. The CDR3 reads CASFSGGLKEFF. The CDR3 DNA reads as TGTGCCAGCTTCAGCGGGGGGCTCAAGGAGTTCTTC.

This clonotype was detected only a few times. The chain joins TRBV5-8 to TRBJ1-1; the match to TRBD1 covers 9 bases. Germline-derived CDR1 and CDR2 are SGHTS and YDEGEE. This CDR3 comprises 14 residues. Trimming took 2 bases from V and 7 from J; bases not matched to a gene: 6. This CDR3 is CASSFGTGMSEAFF. CDR3 sequence (DNA): TGTGCCAGCAGCTTCGGGACAGGGATGAGTGAAGCTTTCTTT. The full variable domain, its missing parts supplied by reference TRBV5-8 and TRBJ1-1, is EAGVTQSPTHLIKTRGQQATLRCSPISGHTSVYWYQQALGLGLQFLLWYDEGEERNRGNFPPRFSGRQFPNYSSELNVNALELEDSALYLCASSFGTGMSEAFFGQGTRLTVV.

The chain couples TRBV4-1 to TRBJ1-4, with D unresolved. CDR1 and CDR2 (germline): MGHRA, YSYEKL. The CDR3 loop spans 16 amino acids. Trimming removed 4 bases at V and 3 bases at J, with 15 bases between. The CDR3 region has the DNA TGCGCCAGCAGCCGGAGACCGCTCGCGGCTAATGAAAAACTGTTTTTT. Translated: CASSRRPLAANEKLFF.

V and J are TRBV6-2 or TRBV6-3 and TRBJ1-5; D unclear. CDR3 length: 14 residues. V was trimmed by 1 base and J by 4 bases, leaving 8 bases between them. Germline CDR1 reads MNHEY; CDR2 reads SVGEGT. CDR3 sequence: CASSYYGRNQPQHF. The CDR3 region has the DNA TGTGCCAGCAGTTACTACGGACGGAATCAGCCCCAGCATTTT.

The rearrangement uses TRBV5-5 and TRBJ1-1; 9 bases match TRBD1. With V trimmed by 0 bases and J by 8 bases, 8 bases remained unmatched. This CDR3 is 15 amino acids long. Germline lookup yields CDR1 SGHKS and CDR2 YYEKEE (reference sequence). The DNA for the CDR3 is TGTGCCAGCAGCTTGGCAGGGGAGGACAGGGGCGAAGCTTTCTTT. Its translation is CASSLAGEDRGEAFF.

This clonotype has only a few counts. The rearrangement uses TRBV6-2 or TRBV6-3 and TRBJ2-1; maybe TRBD2 (6 bases). The CDR3 has 14 residues. The V gene's germline CDR1 is MNHEY and CDR2 SVGEGT. V lost 7 bases and J lost 0, with 10 bases in between. The CDR3 here is CASTAGTSYNEQFF. CDR3 bases: TGTGCCAGCACGGCGGGAACCTCCTACAATGAGCAGTTCTTC.

This rearrangement joins TRBV5-1 to TRBJ2-1, with D perhaps TRBD1 (7 bases). Germline V gene lookup returns CDR1 SGHRS and CDR2 YFSETQ. This CDR3 is 17 amino acids long. With 3 bases removed from V and 1 base from J, the gap between germline ends came to 17 bases. The CDR3 DNA is TGCGCCAGCAGCTACTCCTTCCAGGGGGGATCCTACAATGAGCAGTTCTTC. This translates into CASSYSFQGGSYNEQFF.

This clonotype was seen many times. The rearrangement uses TRBV7-6 and TRBJ1-1; no clear D gene. Germline V gives CDR1 SGHVS, CDR2 FNYEAQ. The CDR3 length is 15 residues. With 1 base removed from V and 1 base from J, the gap between germline ends came to 10 bases. The CDR3 DNA reads TGTGCCAGCAGCTTAGATAATCCGGGGAACACTGAAGCTTTCTTT. Its protein product is CASSLDNPGNTEAFF.

The CDR3 coding sequence is TGTGCCATCAGTGGACACCGGGACACCTCCTACGAGCAGTACTTC. Translation: CAISGHRDTSYEQYF. V gene TRBV10-3 combines with J gene TRBJ2-7; weak D call: TRBD1 (6 bases). The CDR3 has 15 residues. Trimming removed 4 bases from V and 0 bases from J, with 13 bases in between. CDR1 and CDR2 (germline): ENHRY, SYGVKD.

This clonotype was counted a few times. J is TRBJ2-5 and V is TRBV9, with 7 bases fitting TRBD1. Looked up from germline, CDR1 is SGDLS and CDR2 is YYNGEE. V was pared by 3 bases and J by 1 base, with 0 bases of the junction left unmatched. This CDR3 is built from 13 residues. CDR3 sequence: CASSGQGQETQYF. CDR3 in DNA: TGTGCCAGCAGCGGACAGGGCCAAGAGACCCAGTACTTC.

This clonotype occurred a few times. The chain has TRBV4-1 and TRBJ2-7; no clear D. CDR1 MGHRA and CDR2 YSYEKL come from the germline V gene. Trimming took off 4 bases at V and 0 bases at J, with 13 bases between the two ends. The CDR3 extends over 15 amino acids. In DNA, the CDR3 is TGCGCCAGCAGCCCACGGTTCCAGAGCTCCTACGAGCAGTACTTC. This encodes CASSPRFQSSYEQYF.

J is TRBJ2-1 and V is TRBV7-2, with D hard to call. Germline lookup yields CDR1 SGHTA and CDR2 FQGNSA. This CDR3 spans 11 amino acids. Trimming left V 11 bases short and J 10 bases short, with 15 bases between. Here the CDR3 DNA reads TGTGCCTGTAGACTGAACGTAGAGCAGTTCTTC. Translating gives CACRLNVEQFF.

This clonotype is a singleton in its sample. One end of the junction varies from germline; a read error may be responsible. The chain is built from TRBV6-1 and TRBJ1-5; D not certain. The germline V gene encodes CDR1 MNHNS and CDR2 SASEGT. The CDR3 covers 14 residues. Written as DNA, the CDR3 is TGTGCCAGCAGGGAAGACATATCCTATCAGCCCCAGCATTTT. It yields the protein CASREDISYQPQHF.

The genes are TRBV6-1 and TRBJ2-3, with TRBD2 identical over 15 bases. Trimming took 4 bases from V and 2 from J; bases not matched to a gene: 13. The CDR3 has 20 residues. Germline values: CDR1 MNHNS, CDR2 SASEGT. CDR3 sequence: CASSVGTSGGRLTPTDTQYF. For the CDR3, the DNA is TGTGCCAGCAGTGTCGGGACTAGCGGGGGGCGCCTCACGCCCACAGATACGCAGTATTTT.

The table lists this clonotype with a few counts. The V call is TRBV12-3 or TRBV12-4, the J call TRBJ1-4; tentative D call: TRBD1 (5 bases). CDR3 length equals 15 residues. Trimming took 4 bases from V and 0 from J, leaving 9 bases between them. The CDR3, as DNA: TGTGCCAGCAGTTCCGGGGGAACAACTAATGAAAAACTGTTTTTT. This codes for CASSSGGTTNEKLFF.

The table lists this clonotype with many counts. This rearrangement joins TRBV6-2 or TRBV6-3 to TRBJ2-1; the match to TRBD2 covers 7 bases. V shed 7 bases and J 4 bases; nucleotides not matched to a gene: 7. Germline values: CDR1 MNHEY, CDR2 SVGEGT. The CDR3 covers 14 residues. In DNA, the CDR3 is TGTGCCAGCAACGGTGCGGGGGAGTACAATGAGCAGTTCTTC. Residues: CASNGAGEYNEQFF.

This clonotype was observed a handful of times. The chain couples TRBV4-3 to TRBJ2-5; D call uncertain. This CDR3 has 13 residues. Germline V gene lookup returns CDR1 LGHNA and CDR2 YSLEER. V was pared by 0 bases and J by 5 bases, with 7 bases between. In DNA form, the CDR3 reads TGCGCCAGCAGCCAAGATTTGGAGGAGACCCAGTACTTC. As protein: CASSQDLEETQYF.

The gene calls are TRBV6-2 or TRBV6-3 and TRBJ2-1; D is undetermined. Germline assignment: CDR1 MNHEY and CDR2 SVGEGT. V was cut by 5 bases and J by 4 bases, with 9 bases left in between. This CDR3 region has 13 residues. In nucleotides, the CDR3 is TGTGCCAGCAGTCCCGTTGAGTACAATGAGCAGTTCTTC. Its translation is CASSPVEYNEQFF.

The table lists this clonotype with a few counts. The chain employs TRBV2 and TRBJ1-2, with TRBD1 as a possible D gene (5 bases). The CDR3 totals 11 residues. The V and J ends lost 2 bases and 13 bases respectively, with 11 bases between them. The germline gives CDR1 SNHLY, CDR2 FYNNEI. CDR3 DNA: TGTGCCAGCAGTGAAATGAGGGGTTCCACCTTC. As protein: CASSEMRGSTF. The variable domain in full, with the rest retrieved from reference TRBV2 and TRBJ1-2, is EPEVTQTPSHQVTQMGQEVILRCVPISNHLYFYWYRQILGQKVEFLVSFYNNEISEKSEIFDDQFSVERPDGSNFTLKIRSTKLEDSAMYFCASSEMRGSTFGSGTRLTVV.